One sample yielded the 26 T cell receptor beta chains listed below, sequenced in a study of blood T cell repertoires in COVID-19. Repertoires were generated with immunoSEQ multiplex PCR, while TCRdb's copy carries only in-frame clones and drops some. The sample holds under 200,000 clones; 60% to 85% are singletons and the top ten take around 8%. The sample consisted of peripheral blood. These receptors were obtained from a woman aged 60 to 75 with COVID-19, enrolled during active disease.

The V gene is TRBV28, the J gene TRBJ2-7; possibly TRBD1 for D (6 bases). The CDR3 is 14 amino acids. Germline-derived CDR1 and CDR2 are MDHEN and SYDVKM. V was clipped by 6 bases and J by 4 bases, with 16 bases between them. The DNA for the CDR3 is TGTGCCAGCAGACCGCCCGACAGGTTTTACGAGCAGTACTTC. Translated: CASRPPDRFYEQYF.

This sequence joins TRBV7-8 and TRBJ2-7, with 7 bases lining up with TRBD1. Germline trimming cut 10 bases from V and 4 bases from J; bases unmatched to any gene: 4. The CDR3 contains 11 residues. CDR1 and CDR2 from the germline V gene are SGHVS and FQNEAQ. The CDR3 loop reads CATRGQYEQYF. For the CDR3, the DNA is TGTGCCACAAGGGGACAGTACGAGCAGTACTTC.

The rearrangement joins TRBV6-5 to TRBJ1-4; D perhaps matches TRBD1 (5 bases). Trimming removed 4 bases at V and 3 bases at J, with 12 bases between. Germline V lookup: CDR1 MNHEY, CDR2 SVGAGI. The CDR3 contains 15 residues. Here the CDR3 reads CASSLTGLPNEKLFF. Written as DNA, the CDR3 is TGTGCCAGCAGTTTAACAGGTTTGCCTAATGAAAAACTGTTTTTT.

CDR3: CATKGGPGQPQHF. For the CDR3, the DNA is TGTGCCACAAAGGGGGGGCCCGGTCAGCCCCAGCATTTT. The V and J genes are TRBV6-5 and TRBJ1-5, with D perhaps TRBD1 (6 bases). Germline loops: CDR1 MNHEY, CDR2 SVGAGI. This CDR3 is 13 amino acids long. The V and J ends lost 10 bases and 6 bases respectively, with 16 bases between them.

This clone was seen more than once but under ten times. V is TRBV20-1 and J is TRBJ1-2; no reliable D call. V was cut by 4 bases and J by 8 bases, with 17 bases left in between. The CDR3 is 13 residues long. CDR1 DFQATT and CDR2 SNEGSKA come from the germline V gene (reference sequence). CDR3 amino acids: CSATEFDLTGYTF. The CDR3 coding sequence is TGCAGTGCTACTGAGTTTGACTTAACGGGCTACACCTTC.

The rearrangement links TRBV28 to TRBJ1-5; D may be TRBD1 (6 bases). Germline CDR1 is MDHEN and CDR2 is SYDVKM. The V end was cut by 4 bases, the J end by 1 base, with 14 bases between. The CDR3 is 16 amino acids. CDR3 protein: CASSYNGRGSNQPQHF. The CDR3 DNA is TGTGCCAGCAGTTATAACGGGAGGGGGAGCAATCAGCCCCAGCATTTT.

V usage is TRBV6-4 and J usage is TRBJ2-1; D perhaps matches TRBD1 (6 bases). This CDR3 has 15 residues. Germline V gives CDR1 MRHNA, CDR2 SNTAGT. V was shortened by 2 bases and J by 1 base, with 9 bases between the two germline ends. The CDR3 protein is CASSDEQGSYNEQFF. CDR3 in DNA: TGTGCCAGCAGTGACGAACAGGGTTCCTACAATGAGCAGTTCTTC.

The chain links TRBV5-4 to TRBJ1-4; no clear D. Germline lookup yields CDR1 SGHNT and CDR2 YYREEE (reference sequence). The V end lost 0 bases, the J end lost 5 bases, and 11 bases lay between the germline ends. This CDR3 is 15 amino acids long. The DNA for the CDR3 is TGTGCCAGCAGCTTGGACCCTGACTCGAATGAAAAACTGTTTTTT. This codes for CASSLDPDSNEKLFF.

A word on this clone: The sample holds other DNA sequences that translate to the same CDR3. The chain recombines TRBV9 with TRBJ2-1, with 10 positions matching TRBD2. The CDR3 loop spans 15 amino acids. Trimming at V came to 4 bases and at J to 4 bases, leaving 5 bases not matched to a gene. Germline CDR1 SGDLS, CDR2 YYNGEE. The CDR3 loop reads CASSPLAGDYNEQFF. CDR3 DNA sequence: TGTGCCAGCAGCCCTCTAGCGGGGGATTACAATGAGCAGTTCTTC.

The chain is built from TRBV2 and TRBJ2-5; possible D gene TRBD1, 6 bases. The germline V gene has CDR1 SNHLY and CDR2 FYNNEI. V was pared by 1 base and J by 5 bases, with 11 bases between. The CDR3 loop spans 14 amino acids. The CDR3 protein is CASSEEVGAETQYF. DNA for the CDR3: TGTGCCAGCAGTGAAGAGGTGGGGGCGGAGACCCAGTACTTC.

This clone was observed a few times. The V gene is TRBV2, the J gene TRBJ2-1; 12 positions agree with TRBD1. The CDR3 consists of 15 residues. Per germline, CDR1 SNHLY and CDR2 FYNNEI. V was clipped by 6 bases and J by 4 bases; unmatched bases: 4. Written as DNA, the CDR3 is TGTGCCAGCAGAGGGACAGGGGGCGATTACAATGAGCAGTTCTTC. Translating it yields CASRGTGGDYNEQFF.

The CDR3 is CSVDRGARDTQYF. CDR3 bases: TGCAGCGTTGATCGGGGGGCGCGGGATACGCAGTATTTT. The genes are TRBV29-1 and TRBJ2-3; possibly TRBD2 for D (7 bases). Germline assignment: CDR1 SQVTM and CDR2 ANQGSEA. V gave up 3 bases and J gave up 6 bases, with 13 bases separating them. The CDR3 contains 13 residues.

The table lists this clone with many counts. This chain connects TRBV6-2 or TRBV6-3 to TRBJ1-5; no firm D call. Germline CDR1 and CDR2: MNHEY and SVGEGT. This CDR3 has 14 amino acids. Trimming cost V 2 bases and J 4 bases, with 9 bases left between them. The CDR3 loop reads CASSYDSLNQPQHF. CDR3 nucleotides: TGTGCCAGCAGTTACGATAGTTTAAATCAGCCCCAGCATTTT.

This CDR3 reads CASSKSGARGEKLFF. CDR3 nucleotides: TGTGCCAGCAGCAAATCAGGGGCTAGAGGGGAAAAACTGTTTTTT. This rearrangement joins TRBV6-6 to TRBJ1-4; possibly TRBD1 for D (6 bases). From germline, CDR1 is MNHNY and CDR2 SVGAGI (reference sequence). This CDR3 comprises 15 residues. V was clipped by 6 bases and J by 8 bases, with 19 bases between them.

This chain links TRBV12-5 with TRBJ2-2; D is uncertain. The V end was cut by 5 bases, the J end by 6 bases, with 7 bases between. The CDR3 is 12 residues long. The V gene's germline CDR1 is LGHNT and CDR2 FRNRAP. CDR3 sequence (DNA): TGTGCTAGTGGTCTCGTCCCCGGGGAGCTGTTTTTT. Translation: CASGLVPGELFF.

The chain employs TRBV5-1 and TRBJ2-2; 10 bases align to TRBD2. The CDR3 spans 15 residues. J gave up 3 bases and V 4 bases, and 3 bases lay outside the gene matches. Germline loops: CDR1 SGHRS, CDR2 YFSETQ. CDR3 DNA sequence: TGCGCCAGCAGCCAGGGACTAGCGCACACCGGGGAGCTGTTTTTT. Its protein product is CASSQGLAHTGELFF.

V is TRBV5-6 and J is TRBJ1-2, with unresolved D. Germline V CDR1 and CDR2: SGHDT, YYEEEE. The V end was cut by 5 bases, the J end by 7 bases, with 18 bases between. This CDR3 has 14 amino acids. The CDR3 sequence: CASSLPGRRGGYTF. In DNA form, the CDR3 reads TGTGCCAGCAGTCTTCCGGGCCGACGGGGTGGCTACACCTTC.

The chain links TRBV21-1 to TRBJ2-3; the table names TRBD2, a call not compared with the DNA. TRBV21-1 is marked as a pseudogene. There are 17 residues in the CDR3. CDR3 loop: CASSVGLAGTITDTQYF. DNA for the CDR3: TGTGCCAGCAGCGTGGGACTAGCGGGAACCATCACAGATACGCAGTATTTT.

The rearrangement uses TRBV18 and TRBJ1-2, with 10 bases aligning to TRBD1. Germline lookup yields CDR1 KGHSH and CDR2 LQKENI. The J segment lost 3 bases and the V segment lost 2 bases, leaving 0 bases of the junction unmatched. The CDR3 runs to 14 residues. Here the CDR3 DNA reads TGTGCCAGCTCACCAGGGACAGGGGACTATGGCTACACCTTC. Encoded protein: CASSPGTGDYGYTF.

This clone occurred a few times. The CDR3 DNA reads TGTGCCAGCCAGATGAACACTGAAGCTTTCTTT. Translation gives CASQMNTEAFF. The chain combines TRBV7-9 with TRBJ1-1; no clear D. Germline CDR1 SEHNR, CDR2 FQNEAQ (reference sequence). Between the trimmed V and J ends, which lost 8 bases and 0 bases, there was a span of 4 bases. The CDR3 spans 11 residues.

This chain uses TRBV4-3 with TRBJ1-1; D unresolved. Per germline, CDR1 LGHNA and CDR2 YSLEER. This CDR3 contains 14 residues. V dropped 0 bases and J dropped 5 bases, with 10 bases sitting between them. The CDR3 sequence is CASSQDYSSTEAFF. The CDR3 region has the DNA TGCGCCAGCAGCCAAGATTACAGCTCAACTGAAGCTTTCTTT.

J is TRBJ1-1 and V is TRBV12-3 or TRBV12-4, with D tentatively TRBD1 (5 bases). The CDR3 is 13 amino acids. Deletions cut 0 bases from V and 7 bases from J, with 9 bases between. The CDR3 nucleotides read TGTGCCAGCAGTTTAGCGAGGCAGGGTGAAGCTTTCTTT. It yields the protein CASSLARQGEAFF.

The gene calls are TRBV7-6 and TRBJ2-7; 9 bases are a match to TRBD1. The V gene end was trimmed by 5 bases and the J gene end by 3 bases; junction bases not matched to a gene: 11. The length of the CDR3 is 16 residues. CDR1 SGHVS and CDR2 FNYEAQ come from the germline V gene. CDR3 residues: CASSASTGQGNYEQYF. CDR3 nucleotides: TGTGCCAGCAGCGCGTCGACGGGACAGGGAAACTACGAGCAGTACTTC.

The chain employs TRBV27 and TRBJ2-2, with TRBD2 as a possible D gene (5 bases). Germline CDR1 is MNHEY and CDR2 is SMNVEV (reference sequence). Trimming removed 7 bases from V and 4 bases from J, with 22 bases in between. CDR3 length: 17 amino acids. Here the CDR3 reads CASTLRMAGSGTGELFF. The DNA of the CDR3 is TGTGCCAGCACCCTCCGAATGGCGGGCTCGGGCACCGGGGAGCTGTTTTTT.

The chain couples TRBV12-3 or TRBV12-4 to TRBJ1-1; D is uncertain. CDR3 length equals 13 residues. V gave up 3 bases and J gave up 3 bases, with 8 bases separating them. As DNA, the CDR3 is TGTGCCAGCAGTTTTGGGCTGGACACTGAAGCTTTCTTT. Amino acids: CASSFGLDTEAFF.

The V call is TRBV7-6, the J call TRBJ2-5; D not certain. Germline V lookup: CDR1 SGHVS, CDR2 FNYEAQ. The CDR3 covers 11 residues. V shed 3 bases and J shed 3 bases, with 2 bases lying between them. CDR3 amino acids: CASSFKETQYF. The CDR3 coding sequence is TGTGCCAGCAGCTTCAAAGAGACCCAGTACTTC.